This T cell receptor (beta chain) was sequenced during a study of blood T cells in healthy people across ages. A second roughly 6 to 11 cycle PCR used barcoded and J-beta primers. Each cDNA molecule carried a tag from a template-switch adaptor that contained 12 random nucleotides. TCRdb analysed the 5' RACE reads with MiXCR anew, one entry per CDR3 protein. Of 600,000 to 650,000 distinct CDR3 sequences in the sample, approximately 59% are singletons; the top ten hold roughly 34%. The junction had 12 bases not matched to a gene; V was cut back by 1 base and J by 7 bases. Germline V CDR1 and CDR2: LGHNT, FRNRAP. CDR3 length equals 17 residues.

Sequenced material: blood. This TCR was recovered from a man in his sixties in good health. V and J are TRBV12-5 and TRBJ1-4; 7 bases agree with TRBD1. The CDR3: CASGLAPATGIGEKLFF. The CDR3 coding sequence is TGTGCTAGTGGTTTGGCACCAGCGACAGGGATTGGTGAAAAACTGTTTTTT.